This T cell receptor beta chain was retrieved from a study of beta chain features in type 1 diabetes. Background on the study: Taken together, all samples contributed roughly 100 million examined sorted cells. Overall study results and limits: In all four CD4+ subsets, TCRB CDR3 length was significantly, moderately reduced in type 1 diabetes.

Sequencing targeted expressed TCRB transcripts, as all isolated RNA had been reverse transcribed. Roughly 3.57 million reads on average were seen across naive, central memory and regulatory T cell samples. The repertoire was sequenced with immunoSEQ multiplex PCR; TCRdb's copy has only in-frame clones and lacks some. The sample consists of nearly 350,000 clones, 9.3% of them appearing once. The sample holds a few counts of this clone. Its antigen is currently unknown. Looked up from germline, CDR1 is SGHTA and CDR2 is FQGNSA. V lost 5 bases to trimming and J lost 10 bases; unmatched junction nucleotides: 13. The CDR3 sequence is 15 residues long.

The receptor's source is a young man with type 1 diabetes. V is TRBV7-2 and J is TRBJ1-4, with TRBD1 matching over 7 bases. Specimen: central memory CD4+ T cells from blood. The CDR3 spells CASSLDGQAGGKLFF. The DNA of the CDR3 is TGTGCCAGCAGCCTGGACGGACAGGCCGGAGGAAAACTGTTTTTT.